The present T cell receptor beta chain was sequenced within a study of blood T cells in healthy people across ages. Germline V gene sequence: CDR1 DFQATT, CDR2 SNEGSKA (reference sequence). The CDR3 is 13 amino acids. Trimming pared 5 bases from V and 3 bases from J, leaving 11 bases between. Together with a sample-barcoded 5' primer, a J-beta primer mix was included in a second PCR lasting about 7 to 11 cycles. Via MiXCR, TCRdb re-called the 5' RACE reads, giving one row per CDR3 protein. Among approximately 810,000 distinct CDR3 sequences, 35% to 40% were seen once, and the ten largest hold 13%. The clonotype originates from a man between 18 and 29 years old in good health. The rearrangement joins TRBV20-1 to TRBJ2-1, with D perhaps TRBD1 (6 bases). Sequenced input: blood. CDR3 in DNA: TGCAGTGCTTCGCCGGACAGCTACAATGAGCAGTTCTTC. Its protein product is CSASPDSYNEQFF.